The 10 T cell receptor beta chains reported below all come from one sample, sequenced in a study of blood T cell repertoires in COVID-19. Profiled with immunoSEQ multiplex PCR; TCRdb holds only in-frame clones, not every one. This table has 250,000 or so clones, over 80% appearing once. Sample: PBMCs or T cells enriched from blood (not recorded which). Source of these receptors: a woman aged 30 to 39 with acute COVID-19.

V is TRBV10-3 and J is TRBJ2-1; TRBD2 matches at 7 bases. Germline V gene data show CDR1 as ENHRY and CDR2 as SYGVKD. The CDR3 is made up of 16 amino acids. Trimming cost V 7 bases and J 0 bases; bases outside gene matches: 9. This chain's CDR3 is CAINDPWGGSYNEQFF. Written as DNA, the CDR3 is TGTGCCATCAACGACCCCTGGGGGGGCTCCTACAATGAGCAGTTCTTC.

The chain combines TRBV5-1 with TRBJ2-2; D may be TRBD1 (5 bases). Per the germline V gene, CDR1 is SGHRS and CDR2 is YFSETQ. This CDR3 has 14 residues. V lost 4 bases to trimming and J lost 4 bases, with 11 bases between them. For the CDR3, the DNA is TGCGCCAGCAGCCGGGCCAGGGCCACCGGGGAGCTGTTTTTT. Translation: CASSRARATGELFF.

The V gene is TRBV5-7, the J gene TRBJ2-7; a weak D match, TRBD2 (5 bases). TRBV5-7 qualifies as an ORF whose function is uncertain. This CDR3 region has 13 residues. The V and J ends lost 4 bases and 7 bases respectively, with 15 bases between them. In DNA, the CDR3 is TGTGCCAGCAGCCAGACGCATCCGGGGGAGCAGTACTTC. Translated: CASSQTHPGEQYF.

Worth noting for this clone: The identical CDR3 is also encoded by other nucleotide sequences in the sample. The rearrangement joins TRBV5-1 to TRBJ2-3; 9 bases match TRBD2. Per the germline V gene, CDR1 is SGHRS and CDR2 is YFSETQ. The CDR3 totals 15 residues. V lost 0 bases and J lost 1; bases outside the gene matches: 0. The CDR3 bases are TGCGCCAGCAGCTTGGTAGCGGGGGGCACAGATACGCAGTATTTT. Its protein product is CASSLVAGGTDTQYF. The whole variable domain, remainder taken from reference TRBV5-1 and TRBJ2-3, is KAGVTQTPRYLIKTRGQQVTLSCSPISGHRSVSWYQQTPGQGLQFLFEYFSETQRNKGNFPGRFSGRQFSNSRSEMNVSTLELGDSALYLCASSLVAGGTDTQYFGPGTRLTVL.

This clone was seen just once. The CDR3 region has the DNA TGTGCCAGCAGCTCAAGGACTAGCGGGCCCAGGGCCCAGTACTTC. It translates to CASSSRTSGPRAQYF. The gene calls are TRBV7-9 and TRBJ2-5; the match to TRBD2 covers 11 bases. Germline lookup yields CDR1 SEHNR and CDR2 FQNEAQ (reference sequence). This CDR3 spans 15 amino acids. Losses at the gene ends were 4 bases for V and 9 bases for J; bases not matched to a gene: 10. Full variable domain (outside the CDR3, taken from reference TRBV7-9 and TRBJ2-5): DTGVSQNPRHKITKRGQNVTFRCDPISEHNRLYWYRQTLGQGPEFLTYFQNEAQLEKSRLLSDRFSAERPKGSFSTLEIQRTEQGDSAMYLCASSSRTSGPRAQYFGPGTRLLVL.

This clone was seen only a few times. This chain joins TRBV4-1 and TRBJ1-2; no firm D call. The length of the CDR3 is 15 residues. Germline V gives CDR1 MGHRA, CDR2 YSYEKL. Trimming took 3 bases from V and 2 from J, leaving 13 bases between them. The CDR3 nucleotides read TGCGCCAGCAGCCATCTCGGGAGGAGCAACTATGGCTACACCTTC. It codes for CASSHLGRSNYGYTF.

This rearrangement joins TRBV18 to TRBJ1-5; TRBD1 matches at 9 bases. The CDR3 spans 14 residues. The V gene's germline CDR1 is KGHSH and CDR2 LQKENI. J was trimmed by 7 bases and V by 4 bases; bases with no gene match: 5. The CDR3 is CASSQQGAEQPQHF. The CDR3 coding sequence is TGTGCCAGCTCACAACAGGGGGCAGAGCAGCCCCAGCATTTT.

The chain uses TRBV10-3 and TRBJ2-2; TRBD1 might be the D (6 bases). The CDR3 is 16 amino acids. Looked up from germline, CDR1 is ENHRY and CDR2 is SYGVKD. The ends were cut back, 3 bases at V and 0 bases at J, with 11 bases in the middle. The CDR3 loop is CAISDSRQANTGELFF. Here the CDR3 DNA reads TGTGCCATCAGTGACTCCCGACAGGCGAACACCGGGGAGCTGTTTTTT.

V gene TRBV27 combines with J gene TRBJ1-1, with TRBD1 as a possible D gene (5 bases). V lost 6 bases to trimming and J lost 0 bases, with 23 bases between them. The CDR3 consists of 18 residues. Per germline, CDR1 MNHEY and CDR2 SMNVEV (reference sequence). CDR3 amino acids: CASRHPPQGGLMNTEAFF. The CDR3 nucleotides are TGTGCCAGCAGGCACCCCCCCCAGGGAGGGCTAATGAACACTGAAGCTTTCTTT.

The V and J genes are TRBV5-1 and TRBJ1-4; no clear D. V was pared by 6 bases and J by 11 bases, with 11 bases between. Germline CDR1 SGHRS, CDR2 YFSETQ. This CDR3 is 11 amino acids long. The CDR3 nucleotides read TGCGCCAGCATGGCAGGAGGGAAACTGTTTTTT. As protein: CASMAGGKLFF.